This T cell receptor beta chain is drawn from a study of persistence of HIV-infected CD4 T cells. Sequencing used immunoSEQ version 4 in survey mode. The repertoire was sequenced with immunoSEQ multiplex PCR; TCRdb's copy has only in-frame clones and lacks some. The sample shows about 46,000 clones, approximately 90% of them seen only once. Regarding this clone: Its antigen is as yet unknown.

Cells were stimulated nonspecifically with anti-CD3/anti-CD28 magnetic beads. Responding CD4+ T cells were sorted by upregulation of both CD40 ligand and CD69. General study results and limits: Within sorted populations, more oligoclonal TCRs accompanied more oligoclonal proviruses.

The CDR3 has 15 amino acids. Trimming left V 1 base short and J 5 bases short, with 15 bases between. From germline, CDR1 is SGDLS and CDR2 YYNGEE. This chain links TRBV9 with TRBJ1-2; D perhaps matches TRBD1 (5 bases). The clonotype comes from an adult woman with HIV who was CMV-seropositive. Sequenced material: CD4+ T cells sorted from PBMCs after approximately 19-hour stimulation, taken from a patient who received antiretroviral therapy. Here the CDR3 reads CASSVSGTSGYGYTF. The CDR3 nucleotides are TGTGCCAGCAGCGTATCCGGGACTTCGGGGTATGGCTACACCTTC.